The T cell receptor beta chain described here comes from a study of siplizumab effects on memory and regulatory T cells. TCRdb's table, derived via immunoSEQ multiplex PCR, lists solely in-frame clones and lacks some. The repertoire holds 85,000 to 95,000 clones, with 94% as singletons. The V and J ends lost 10 bases and 5 bases, in that order; junction bases with no gene match: 9. CDR3 length equals 13 residues. Germline assignment: CDR1 LNHDA and CDR2 SQIVND (reference sequence). This sequence originates from a human donor in good health. Sequencing input: non-Treg CD4+ T cells sorted from blood. The genes are TRBV19 and TRBJ1-1, with 8 bases matching TRBD1. The CDR3 DNA reads TGTGCCACCTGGCAGGGGGCGTATACTGAAGCTTTCTTT. Translation gives CATWQGAYTEAFF.